A single sample gave rise to the 29 T cell receptor beta chains below, sequenced in a study of naive and memory T cell subsets. An equimolar mix of two oligonucleotides served as the beta constant-region primer for TRBC1 and TRBC2. The ligated cDNA underwent four PCR rounds using SP2 and nested alpha and beta constant-region primers. TCRdb analysed the UMI-ligation and nested PCR reads with MiXCR anew, one entry per CDR3 protein. The table has tens of thousands of distinct CDR3 sequences, around 9% seen once. Source material: naive CD8+ T cells from blood. Receptor source: a human donor in good health.

This clonotype was seen at least ten times. The chain's CDR3 is CSVTGGLGTGELFF. The CDR3 nucleotides read TGCAGCGTCACAGGGGGTTTAGGCACCGGGGAGCTGTTTTTT. The genes are TRBV29-1 and TRBJ2-2; 8 bases are shared with TRBD1. Germline CDR1 reads SQVTM; CDR2 reads ANQGSEA. Trimming cost V 6 bases and J 4 bases; bases outside gene matches: 7. This CDR3 has 14 residues.

This clonotype was counted between two and nine times. V is TRBV4-3 and J is TRBJ2-2, with D possibly being TRBD2 (6 bases). This CDR3 is 17 amino acids long. Germline V gene data show CDR1 as LGHNA and CDR2 as YSLEER. V lost 0 bases, J lost 4 bases, and 15 bases lay in between. The CDR3 nucleotides are TGCGCCAGCAGCCAAGACGTAACGGGAGTCTTCACCGGGGAGCTGTTTTTT. It yields the protein CASSQDVTGVFTGELFF.

The V call is TRBV6-5, the J call TRBJ2-2, with D possibly matching TRBD1 (6 bases). The CDR3 is made up of 16 amino acids. CDR1 is MNHEY and CDR2 is SVGAGI in the germline V gene. The V and J ends lost 0 bases and 4 bases respectively, with 12 bases between them. In DNA, the CDR3 is TGTGCCAGCAGTTACTCGACAGGTGCCAGCACCGGGGAGCTGTTTTTT. This translates into CASSYSTGASTGELFF.

In this sample, this clonotype turned up many times. The chain employs TRBV7-7 and TRBJ2-2, with 7 bases lining up with TRBD2. V was pared by 2 bases and J by 4 bases, with 10 bases of the junction left unmatched. This CDR3 comprises 17 residues. Germline V CDR1 and CDR2: SSHAT, FNYEAQ (reference sequence). In nucleotides, the CDR3 is TGTGCCAGCAGCTTACTCCCACGGCGGGAGAGCACCGGGGAGCTGTTTTTT. This gives the protein CASSLLPRRESTGELFF.

This clonotype was detected ten times or more. The chain uses TRBV29-1 and TRBJ2-5; D is possibly TRBD1 or TRBD2 (6 bases each). V lost 0 bases and J 4 bases, leaving 18 bases between the germline ends. This CDR3 comprises 16 residues. CDR1 and CDR2 (germline): SQVTM, ANQGSEA. This chain's CDR3 is CSVEDSFGGYPETQYF. DNA for the CDR3: TGCAGCGTTGAAGATTCCTTCGGGGGCTACCCAGAGACCCAGTACTTC.

V is TRBV13 and J is TRBJ1-1; D gene uncertain. CDR1 and CDR2 from the germline V gene are PRHDT and FYEKMQ (reference sequence). The CDR3 is 14 amino acids. V lost 6 bases and J 1 base, leaving 12 bases between the germline ends. The CDR3 sequence is CASSSGRRNTEAFF. CDR3 in DNA: TGTGCCAGCAGTTCCGGCAGGAGGAACACTGAAGCTTTCTTT.

This clonotype was recorded many times. The chain employs TRBV9 and TRBJ2-7; 12 nucleotides agree with TRBD2. The germline gives CDR1 SGDLS, CDR2 YYNGEE. The CDR3 sequence is 13 residues long. The junction had 2 bases not matched to a gene; V was cut back by 3 bases and J by 7 bases. CDR3 residues: CASSAGTSGEQYF. The DNA of the CDR3 is TGTGCCAGCAGCGCCGGGACTAGCGGGGAGCAGTACTTC.

The chain's CDR3 is CAIRPLAGGLVNTGELFF. CDR3 nucleotides: TGTGCCATCAGACCCCTAGCGGGAGGGCTAGTGAACACCGGGGAGCTGTTTTTT. The gene calls are TRBV10-3 and TRBJ2-2; TRBD2 aligns across 12 bases. The CDR3 contains 18 residues. The V and J ends lost 6 bases and 1 base, in that order; junction bases with no gene match: 9. Germline-derived CDR1 and CDR2 are ENHRY and SYGVKD.

This clonotype has at least ten counts. The chain couples TRBV27 to TRBJ2-1; D unclear. Germline CDR1 is MNHEY and CDR2 is SMNVEV (reference sequence). The CDR3 loop spans 13 amino acids. V was trimmed by 0 bases and J by 4 bases, leaving 4 bases between them. The CDR3 region has the DNA TGTGCCAGCAGTTTATCGCCATACAATGAGCAGTTCTTC. Protein product: CASSLSPYNEQFF.

This clonotype came up many times. The chain couples TRBV10-3 to TRBJ2-3; 7 bases fit TRBD1. Germline CDR1 is ENHRY and CDR2 is SYGVKD. This CDR3 has 15 residues. The ends lost 6 bases at V and 0 bases at J; junction bases unmatched: 6. CDR3 residues: CAIRVTGASTDTQYF. The CDR3 DNA follows: TGTGCCATCAGAGTAACAGGGGCTAGCACAGATACGCAGTATTTT.

This chain joins TRBV27 and TRBJ2-3; D unresolved. Germline loops: CDR1 MNHEY, CDR2 SMNVEV (reference sequence). CDR3 length equals 13 residues. V gave up 5 bases and J gave up 4 bases, with 10 bases separating them. The CDR3 DNA reads as TGTGCCAGCAGTCTAGGGATCGCAGATACGCAGTATTTT. This translates into CASSLGIADTQYF.

This clonotype was recorded a few times. This sequence joins TRBV12-3 or TRBV12-4 and TRBJ2-7; 7 positions agree with TRBD1. Germline trimming cut 5 bases from V and 4 bases from J; bases unmatched to any gene: 5. There are 13 residues in the CDR3. The CDR3 reads CASSTRQGYEQYF. The CDR3 nucleotides are TGTGCCAGCAGTACCCGACAGGGTTACGAGCAGTACTTC.

This clonotype was found once. The chain combines TRBV18 with TRBJ2-5, with a weak D call TRBD2 (6 bases). The V and J ends lost 0 bases and 1 base respectively, with 12 bases between them. This CDR3 is 16 amino acids long. Germline CDR1 is KGHSH and CDR2 is LQKENI. The CDR3 sequence is CASSPPEGPFQETQYF. The CDR3 DNA reads as TGTGCCAGCTCACCACCGGAGGGACCCTTCCAAGAGACCCAGTACTTC.

This clonotype was detected only a few times. The chain combines TRBV5-5 with TRBJ2-7; maybe TRBD1 (6 bases). The CDR3 is made up of 15 amino acids. CDR1 is SGHKS and CDR2 is YYEKEE in the germline V gene (reference sequence). V was cut by 2 bases and J by 1 base, with 13 bases left in between. DNA for the CDR3: TGTGCCAGCAGCTTCTTGAGACAGGTGTCCTACGAGCAGTACTTC. Translated, it gives CASSFLRQVSYEQYF.

This clonotype was counted ten times or more. In DNA, the CDR3 is TGTGCCAGCAGCTTGGCCATAGGGTTCGCCTACAATGAGCAGTTCTTC. Its translation: CASSLAIGFAYNEQFF. The rearrangement uses TRBV5-7 and TRBJ2-1, with no clear D. TRBV5-7 is treated as an ORF (open reading frame) with a function not yet certain. This CDR3 is built from 16 residues. The V and J ends lost 0 bases and 2 bases respectively, with 12 bases between them.

The table lists this clonotype with many counts. The chain links TRBV10-3 to TRBJ2-5; D might be TRBD1 (6 bases). This CDR3 comprises 18 residues. Germline V gene sequence: CDR1 ENHRY, CDR2 SYGVKD. With 3 bases removed from V and 3 bases from J, the gap between germline ends came to 23 bases. The CDR3 sequence: CAISDPPIGQTMEETQYF. For the CDR3, the DNA is TGTGCCATCAGTGACCCTCCCATCGGACAGACGATGGAAGAGACCCAGTACTTC.

The chain uses TRBV6-2 or TRBV6-3 and TRBJ2-7, with 7 bases matching TRBD2. V trimming: 7 bases; J trimming: 4 bases; junction bases outside the gene matches: 13. This CDR3 is 15 amino acids long. Germline V gene lookup returns CDR1 MNHEY and CDR2 SVGEGT. CDR3 region: CASTPWAGVDYEQYF. The CDR3, as DNA: TGTGCCAGCACCCCCTGGGCGGGAGTGGATTACGAGCAGTACTTC.

This clonotype has at least ten counts. V usage is TRBV15 and J usage is TRBJ2-2, with 8 bases that match TRBD1. Trimming at V came to 10 bases and at J to 2 bases, leaving 3 bases not matched to a gene. The CDR3 sequence is 13 residues long. The germline V gene has CDR1 LNHNV and CDR2 YYDKDF (reference sequence). The CDR3 bases are TGTGCCATCGGACAGGGCAACACCGGGGAGCTGTTTTTT. Protein: CAIGQGNTGELFF. Based on the CDR3 plus reference TRBV15 and TRBJ2-2, the full variable domain is DAMVIQNPRYQVTQFGKPVTLSCSQTLNHNVMYWYQQKSSQAPKLLFHYYDKDFNNEADTPDNFQSRRPNTSFCFLDIRSPGLGDTAMYLCAIGQGNTGELFFGEGSRLTVL.

Many counts were recorded for this clonotype. The chain uses TRBV29-1 and TRBJ1-2; maybe TRBD1 (5 bases). This CDR3 spans 12 amino acids. Trimming cost V 5 bases and J 6 bases, with 13 bases left between them. In germline, CDR1 is SQVTM, CDR2 ANQGSEA. CDR3 in amino acids: CSVPSGTDGYTF. The CDR3 coding sequence is TGCAGCGTTCCATCCGGGACCGATGGCTACACCTTC.

This chain joins TRBV4-3 and TRBJ2-7; unclear D gene. CDR1 is LGHNA and CDR2 is YSLEER in the germline V gene. V shed 0 bases and J shed 0 bases, with 6 bases lying between them. This CDR3 contains 14 residues. CDR3 nucleotides: TGCGCCAGCAGCCAAGACTTGAGCTCCTACGAGCAGTACTTC. Its translation is CASSQDLSSYEQYF.

This clonotype appeared many times. The CDR3 protein is CASSPYGTVTSGITDTQYF. In DNA form, the CDR3 reads TGTGCCAGCTCACCATACGGGACGGTGACTAGCGGGATCACAGATACGCAGTATTTT. The chain recombines TRBV18 with TRBJ2-3, with 11 nucleotides matching TRBD2. This CDR3 contains 19 residues. With V trimmed by 2 bases and J by 2 bases, 12 bases remained unmatched. Germline-derived CDR1 and CDR2 are KGHSH and LQKENI. The full variable domain, its missing parts supplied by reference TRBV18 and TRBJ2-3, is NAGVMQNPRHLVRRRGQEARLRCSPMKGHSHVYWYRQLPEEGLKFMVYLQKENIIDESGMPKERFSAEFPKEGPSILRIQQVVRGDSAAYFCASSPYGTVTSGITDTQYFGPGTRLTVL.

In this sample, this clonotype turned up many times. The chain carries TRBV5-1 and TRBJ2-5; 7 bases line up with TRBD1. Germline V gene data show CDR1 as SGHRS and CDR2 as YFSETQ. The V gene end was trimmed by 0 bases and the J gene end by 2 bases; junction bases not matched to a gene: 1. CDR3 length: 14 residues. CDR3 nucleotides: TGCGCCAGCAGCTTGGGACAGGGACAAGAGACCCAGTACTTC. It translates to CASSLGQGQETQYF.

J is TRBJ2-3 and V is TRBV20-1; D gene uncertain. There are 15 residues in the CDR3. Germline CDR1 reads DFQATT; CDR2 reads SNEGSKA (reference sequence). The V and J ends lost 1 base and 6 bases respectively, with 17 bases between them. CDR3 protein: CSARVMEKGPDTQYF. As DNA, the CDR3 is TGCAGTGCTAGAGTAATGGAGAAGGGCCCGGATACGCAGTATTTT.

The V gene is TRBV7-8, the J gene TRBJ1-1; D perhaps matches TRBD1 (5 bases). Trimming cost V 2 bases and J 4 bases, with 11 bases left between them. CDR3 length: 14 residues. The germline gives CDR1 SGHVS, CDR2 FQNEAQ. In DNA form, the CDR3 reads TGTGCCAGCAGCTTAAACACAGGTTCCACTGAAGCTTTCTTT. This sequence encodes CASSLNTGSTEAFF.

This clonotype showed up just a few times. The chain recombines TRBV27 with TRBJ1-1, with D possibly TRBD1 on 6 matching bases. The V and J ends lost 4 bases and 4 bases respectively, with 19 bases between them. The CDR3 has 16 residues. Germline CDR1 reads MNHEY; CDR2 reads SMNVEV (reference sequence). The CDR3: CASSSSGEGGSTEAFF. CDR3 in DNA: TGTGCCAGCAGTTCCTCAGGGGAGGGAGGGAGCACTGAAGCTTTCTTT.

This clonotype was found many times. CDR3 bases: TGCAGCGTTGCCAGCAGGGAGGACTATGGCTACACCTTC. Translating gives CSVASREDYGYTF. The chain carries TRBV29-1 and TRBJ1-2; tentatively, D is TRBD1 (5 bases). This CDR3 is built from 13 residues. The germline V gene encodes CDR1 SQVTM and CDR2 ANQGSEA. V gave up 4 bases and J gave up 3 bases, with 12 bases separating them.

This clonotype was found many times. The rearrangement links TRBV6-5 to TRBJ2-3, with D perhaps assigned TRBD1 or TRBD2 (5 bases each). CDR1 and CDR2 (germline): MNHEY, SVGAGI. The V gene lost 5 bases and the J gene lost 2 bases, with 17 bases spanning the gap. The CDR3 length is 16 residues. The CDR3 loop reads CASSSPGTDDTDTQYF. CDR3 bases: TGTGCCAGCAGTAGCCCCGGGACCGACGACACAGATACGCAGTATTTT.

In this sample, this clonotype turned up many times. V usage is TRBV27 and J usage is TRBJ2-2; unclear D gene. Germline values: CDR1 MNHEY, CDR2 SMNVEV (reference sequence). This CDR3 is built from 14 residues. Trimming shortened V by 7 bases and J by 0 bases, and 9 bases separated the two germline ends. In nucleotides, the CDR3 is TGTGCCAGCACACAGCCCGCGAACACCGGGGAGCTGTTTTTT. It is translated as CASTQPANTGELFF.

The chain employs TRBV5-1 and TRBJ2-7; 13 bases are shared with TRBD2. This CDR3 has 16 amino acids. CDR1 SGHRS and CDR2 YFSETQ come from the germline V gene. Trimming cost V 2 bases and J 6 bases; bases outside gene matches: 8. In nucleotides, the CDR3 is TGCGCCAGCAGCTTACTAACTAGCGGGAGGGCCGCCGAGCAGTACTTC. It yields the protein CASSLLTSGRAAEQYF.